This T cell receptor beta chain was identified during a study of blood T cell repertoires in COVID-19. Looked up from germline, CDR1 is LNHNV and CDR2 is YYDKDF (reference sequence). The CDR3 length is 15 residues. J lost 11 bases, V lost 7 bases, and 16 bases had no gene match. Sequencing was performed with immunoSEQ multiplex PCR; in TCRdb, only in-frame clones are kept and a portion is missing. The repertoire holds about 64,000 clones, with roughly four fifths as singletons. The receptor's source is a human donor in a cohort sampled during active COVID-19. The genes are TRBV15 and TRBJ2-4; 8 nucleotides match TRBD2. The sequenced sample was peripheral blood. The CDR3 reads CATKRNITSGYLQYF. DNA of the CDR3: TGTGCCACCAAAAGGAACATTACTAGCGGATATCTTCAGTACTTC.